These T cell receptor beta chains were read from a single sample in a study of OX40 agonist ivuxolimab in advanced cancers. TCRdb keeps only in-frame clones here, not all; method: immunoSEQ multiplex PCR. Of almost 85,000 clones listed, roughly 89% are singletons. The sample in question was CD4+ or CD8+ T cells sorted from blood, obtained in a trial of the OX40 agonist ivuxolimab. The source is an adult with an advanced solid tumor such as melanoma, head and neck, liver or kidney cancer. Each CDR3 is given with its conserved first and last residue. A D gene is named only where the DNA matches it firmly. Where a row states a size, it is once, few, many or the class of an expanded clone; other rows omit it.

CDR3 protein: CASRYRDHSGANVLTF
CDR3 DNA: TGTGCCAGCCGTTACAGGGATCACTCTGGGGCCAACGTCCTGACTTTC
clone size: -
V gene: TRBV6-5
D gene: -
J gene: TRBJ2-6
CDR3 length: 16

CDR3 protein: CASPESDEKLFF
CDR3 DNA: TGTGCCAGTCCAGAGTCCGATGAAAAACTGTTTTTT
clone size: -
V gene: TRBV19
D gene: -
J gene: TRBJ1-4
CDR3 length: 12

CDR3 protein: CASSETVISPQHF
CDR3 DNA: TGCGCCAGCAGCGAGACAGTAATCAGCCCCCAGCATTTT
clone size: few
V gene: TRBV10-1
D gene: -
J gene: TRBJ1-5
CDR3 length: 13

CDR3 protein: CASNRAPGGRYNEQFF
CDR3 DNA: TGTGCCAGCAACCGGGCGCCGGGGGGCCGGTACAATGAGCAGTTCTTC
clone size: few
V gene: TRBV7-8
D gene: -
J gene: TRBJ2-1
CDR3 length: 16

CDR3 protein: CASSLLGGDTEAFF
CDR3 DNA: TGTGCCAGCAGTTTGCTGGGGGGGGACACTGAAGCTTTCTTT
clone size: -
V gene: TRBV6-5
D gene: -
J gene: TRBJ1-1
CDR3 length: 14

CDR3 protein: CATSRDWGPGGETQYF
CDR3 DNA: TGTGCCACCAGCAGGGATTGGGGACCGGGAGGGGAGACCCAGTACTTC
clone size: -
V gene: TRBV15
D gene: TRBD2
J gene: TRBJ2-5
CDR3 length: 16

CDR3 protein: CASTSWRGGFGGELFF
CDR3 DNA: TGTGCCAGTACCTCCTGGAGGGGGGGCTTTGGCGGGGAGCTGTTTTTT
clone size: once
V gene: TRBV19
D gene: -
J gene: TRBJ2-2
CDR3 length: 16

CDR3 protein: CASSPIPGQNNQPQHF
CDR3 DNA: TGTGCCAGCTCACCGATCCCGGGACAGAACAATCAGCCCCAGCATTTT
clone size: -
V gene: TRBV18
D gene: TRBD1
J gene: TRBJ1-5
CDR3 length: 16

CDR3 protein: CASTQTGGSTEAFF
CDR3 DNA: TGCGCCAGCACTCAAACAGGGGGGTCCACTGAAGCTTTCTTT
clone size: -
V gene: TRBV5-1
D gene: TRBD1
J gene: TRBJ1-1
CDR3 length: 14

CDR3 protein: CASSRQREGEQFF
CDR3 DNA: TGTGCCAGCAGCCGACAACGGGAGGGGGAGCAGTTCTTC
clone size: few
V gene: TRBV7-2
D gene: TRBD2
J gene: TRBJ2-1
CDR3 length: 13

CDR3 protein: CASSPGAANTEAFF
CDR3 DNA: TGTGCCAGCAGCCCAGGGGCTGCGAACACTGAAGCTTTCTTT
clone size: -
V gene: TRBV7-2
D gene: -
J gene: TRBJ1-1
CDR3 length: 14

CDR3 protein: CASSHRSGNGYTF
CDR3 DNA: TGTGCCAGCAGCCATCGGTCTGGCAATGGCTACACCTTC
clone size: once
V gene: TRBV6-5
D gene: -
J gene: TRBJ1-2
CDR3 length: 13

CDR3 protein: CASGRDTGGYTF
CDR3 DNA: TGTGCCAGCGGGAGGGATACTGGTGGCTACACCTTC
clone size: -
V gene: TRBV7-9
D gene: -
J gene: TRBJ1-2
CDR3 length: 12

CDR3 protein: CAQGGGWETQYF
CDR3 DNA: TGTGCCCAAGGGGGAGGGTGGGAGACCCAGTACTTC
clone size: -
V gene: TRBV30
D gene: -
J gene: TRBJ2-5
CDR3 length: 12

CDR3 protein: CASSLGGARTYNEQFF
CDR3 DNA: TGTGCCAGCAGCTTAGGAGGGGCGCGGACCTACAATGAGCAGTTCTTC
clone size: once
V gene: TRBV11-3
D gene: -
J gene: TRBJ2-1
CDR3 length: 16

CDR3 protein: CASSYSRRRSTEAFF
CDR3 DNA: TGTGCCAGCAGTTACTCGCGACGGAGATCCACTGAAGCTTTCTTT
clone size: -
V gene: TRBV6-5
D gene: -
J gene: TRBJ1-1
CDR3 length: 15

CDR3 protein: CASSQLGLSLGDTQYF
CDR3 DNA: TGCGCCAGCAGCCAACTAGGGCTATCCTTGGGAGATACGCAGTATTTT
clone size: few
V gene: TRBV4-1
D gene: -
J gene: TRBJ2-3
CDR3 length: 16

CDR3 protein: CATRQGTANYGYTF
CDR3 DNA: TGTGCCACCAGACAAGGGACCGCCAACTATGGCTACACCTTC
clone size: -
V gene: TRBV15
D gene: -
J gene: TRBJ1-2
CDR3 length: 14

CDR3 protein: CASSFLVGAGGTGELFF
CDR3 DNA: TGTGCCAGCAGCTTTTTGGTGGGGGCCGGGGGAACCGGGGAGCTGTTTTTT
clone size: -
V gene: TRBV5-5
D gene: -
J gene: TRBJ2-2
CDR3 length: 17

CDR3 protein: CASSPPVRTGNDNEQFF
CDR3 DNA: TGTGCCAGCTCACCTCCCGTGCGGACAGGGAACGACAATGAGCAGTTCTTC
clone size: -
V gene: TRBV18
D gene: TRBD1
J gene: TRBJ2-1
CDR3 length: 17

CDR3 protein: CASSPPGQLYEQYF
CDR3 DNA: TGTGCCAGCAGCCCCCCGGGACAGTTATACGAGCAGTACTTC
clone size: -
V gene: TRBV28
D gene: TRBD1
J gene: TRBJ2-7
CDR3 length: 14

CDR3 protein: CASKGPGQTIQYF
CDR3 DNA: TGTGCCAGCAAAGGACCGGGACAGACGATTCAGTACTTC
clone size: -
V gene: TRBV6-6
D gene: TRBD1
J gene: TRBJ2-7
CDR3 length: 13

CDR3 protein: CASSLINRGGSDEQYF
CDR3 DNA: TGTGCCAGCAGCTTAATCAACCGGGGCGGGAGCGACGAGCAGTACTTC
clone size: once
V gene: TRBV5-6
D gene: TRBD2
J gene: TRBJ2-7
CDR3 length: 16

CDR3 protein: CASSPPSSYEQYF
CDR3 DNA: TGTGCCAGCTCACCGCCAAGCTCCTACGAGCAGTACTTC
clone size: -
V gene: TRBV18
D gene: -
J gene: TRBJ2-7
CDR3 length: 13

CDR3 protein: CASSPIWGVQETQYF
CDR3 DNA: TGTGCCAGCTCACCAATTTGGGGTGTCCAAGAGACCCAGTACTTC
clone size: once
V gene: TRBV18
D gene: -
J gene: TRBJ2-5
CDR3 length: 15

CDR3 protein: CASRAGRGKGYTGELFF
CDR3 DNA: TGTGCCAGCAGAGCGGGTAGGGGGAAAGGGTACACCGGGGAGCTGTTTTTT
clone size: few
V gene: TRBV25-1
D gene: -
J gene: TRBJ2-2
CDR3 length: 17

CDR3 protein: CASSLGAGQSYNEQFF
CDR3 DNA: TGTGCCAGCAGCTTGGGTGCGGGACAATCCTACAATGAGCAGTTCTTC
clone size: -
V gene: TRBV5-4
D gene: -
J gene: TRBJ2-1
CDR3 length: 16

CDR3 protein: CASGRGGEQYF
CDR3 DNA: TGTGCCAGTGGACGGGGAGGCGAGCAGTACTTC
clone size: once
V gene: TRBV6-1
D gene: -
J gene: TRBJ2-7
CDR3 length: 11

CDR3 protein: CASSLAVRPNTEAFF
CDR3 DNA: TGCGCCAGCAGCTTGGCCGTCAGGCCGAACACTGAAGCTTTCTTT
clone size: -
V gene: TRBV5-1
D gene: -
J gene: TRBJ1-1
CDR3 length: 15

CDR3 protein: CASSFARAGGEAPLHF
CDR3 DNA: TGTGCCAGCAGCTTCGCCCGGGCAGGGGGCGAAGCACCCCTCCACTTT
clone size: -
V gene: TRBV7-6
D gene: TRBD1
J gene: TRBJ1-6
CDR3 length: 16

CDR3 protein: CASSQRGLIF
CDR3 DNA: TGTGCCAGCAGCCAGCGGGGGCTGATATTC
clone size: -
V gene: TRBV2
D gene: TRBD2
J gene: TRBJ2-7
CDR3 length: 10